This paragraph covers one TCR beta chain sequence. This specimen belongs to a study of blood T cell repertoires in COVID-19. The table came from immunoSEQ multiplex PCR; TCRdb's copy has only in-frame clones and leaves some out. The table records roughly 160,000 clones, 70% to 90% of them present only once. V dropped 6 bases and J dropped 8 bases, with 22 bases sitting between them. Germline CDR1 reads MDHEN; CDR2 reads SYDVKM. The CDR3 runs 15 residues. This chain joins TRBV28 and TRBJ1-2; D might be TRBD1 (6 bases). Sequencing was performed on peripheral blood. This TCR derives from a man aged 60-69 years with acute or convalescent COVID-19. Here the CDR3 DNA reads TGTGCCAGCAGGCGGCCGACAGGAGAGGGTGAGGGCTACACCTTC. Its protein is CASRRPTGEGEGYTF.